The 27 T cell receptor beta chains below all came from one sample that was sequenced in a study of shared clonotypes between healthy human individuals. Naive CD8 cells, CD45RO-negative and positively selected for CCR7, excluded terminally differentiated effector memory CD45RA+ cells. Clones were sequenced by immunoSEQ multiplex PCR, and TCRdb holds only the in-frame ones, with some missing. The table records over 2 million clones, less than 95% of them present only once. Input material: naive CD8+ T cells sorted from blood. Receptor source: a man between 18 and 29 years old in good health.

This chain connects TRBV2 to TRBJ2-1; 12 nucleotides agree with TRBD2. V gave up 7 bases and J gave up 7 bases; unmatched junction bases: 8. The CDR3 consists of 15 residues. CDR1 SNHLY and CDR2 FYNNEI come from the germline V gene. The CDR3 protein is CASTPGLAGLNEQFF. The CDR3 nucleotides are TGTGCCAGCACCCCCGGACTAGCGGGACTGAATGAGCAGTTCTTC.

This clone has only one observation. The V call is TRBV5-1, the J call TRBJ2-7; TRBD1 agrees at 9 bases. V trimming: 0 bases; J trimming: 4 bases; junction bases outside the gene matches: 5. Germline assignment: CDR1 SGHRS and CDR2 YFSETQ. The CDR3 loop spans 15 amino acids. The CDR3 here is CASSLGDRDLYEQYF. CDR3 bases: TGCGCCAGCAGCTTGGGGGACAGGGATCTTTACGAGCAGTACTTC.

The rearrangement links TRBV29-1 to TRBJ2-3; possibly TRBD1 or TRBD2 for D (5 bases each). The CDR3 is made up of 15 amino acids. Germline CDR1 and CDR2: SQVTM and ANQGSEA. With 7 bases removed from V and 6 bases from J, the gap between germline ends came to 23 bases. The CDR3 region is CSAGSGQLGADTQYF. The CDR3 coding sequence is TGCAGCGCGGGGTCGGGTCAGCTAGGGGCGGATACGCAGTATTTT.

V is TRBV28 and J is TRBJ2-3; D remains ambiguous. Per germline, CDR1 MDHEN and CDR2 SYDVKM. There are 15 residues in the CDR3. Trimming removed 1 base from V and 0 bases from J, with 8 bases in between. CDR3 residues: CASSLLESSTDTQYF. The CDR3 DNA sequence: TGTGCCAGCAGTTTATTGGAGTCTAGCACAGATACGCAGTATTTT.

The chain has TRBV4-1 and TRBJ2-5, with unresolved D. The J call may be incorrect, as the DNA end agrees better with TRBJ2-7. The CDR3 loop spans 15 amino acids. In germline, CDR1 is MGHRA, CDR2 YSYEKL. The CDR3 DNA reads TGCGCCAGCAGCCAAGAAGCACTCCTCTCCTACGAGCAGTACTTC. It codes for CASSQEALLSYEQYF.

The rearrangement joins TRBV9 to TRBJ2-3, with 7 bases lining up with TRBD2. The CDR3 runs 14 residues. Germline CDR1 SGDLS, CDR2 YYNGEE. The V gene end was trimmed by 4 bases and the J gene end by 3 bases; junction bases not matched to a gene: 5. CDR3 nucleotide sequence: TGTGCCAGCAGCCCCGTACTAGCGACAGATACGCAGTATTTT. This sequence encodes CASSPVLATDTQYF.

The V and J genes are TRBV7-6 and TRBJ2-1; TRBD1 matches at 7 bases. Unmatched junction bases numbered 9, after V lost 6 bases and J lost 7 bases. Germline V gives CDR1 SGHVS, CDR2 FNYEAQ. The CDR3 totals 14 residues. CDR3 protein: CASRATRGSNEQFF. The CDR3 coding sequence is TGTGCCAGCAGAGCAACCAGGGGGTCAAATGAGCAGTTCTTC.

To note about this clone: Additional DNA sequences in this sample encode the identical CDR3. The genes are TRBV5-1 and TRBJ1-2; D might be TRBD1 (5 bases). CDR1 SGHRS and CDR2 YFSETQ come from the germline V gene. The length of the CDR3 is 13 residues. The ends were cut back, 1 base at V and 6 bases at J, with 10 bases in the middle. CDR3 residues: CASSLRGGDGYTF. The CDR3, as DNA: TGCGCCAGCAGCTTGAGGGGAGGGGATGGCTACACCTTC. The entire variable domain, with the rest obtained from reference TRBV5-1 and TRBJ1-2, is as follows: KAGVTQTPRYLIKTRGQQVTLSCSPISGHRSVSWYQQTPGQGLQFLFEYFSETQRNKGNFPGRFSGRQFSNSRSEMNVSTLELGDSALYLCASSLRGGDGYTFGSGTRLTVV.

This clone was observed a single time. The J gene is TRBJ2-4, the V gene TRBV7-9, with a tentative D call TRBD2 (6 bases). The CDR3 contains 15 residues. The germline V and J ends were trimmed by 7 bases and 0 bases, with 13 bases remaining between them. Germline loops: CDR1 SEHNR, CDR2 FQNEAQ (reference sequence). CDR3 sequence (DNA): TGTGCCAGCACCGAAGCGGGTCAAGCCAAAAACATTCAGTACTTC. Protein product: CASTEAGQAKNIQYF. The full variable domain, completed using reference TRBV7-9 and TRBJ2-4, is DTGVSQNPRHKITKRGQNVTFRCDPISEHNRLYWYRQTLGQGPEFLTYFQNEAQLEKSRLLSDRFSAERPKGSFSTLEIQRTEQGDSAMYLCASTEAGQAKNIQYFGAGTRLSVL.

The chain recombines TRBV5-5 with TRBJ2-7, with D perhaps TRBD1 (5 bases). CDR1 SGHKS and CDR2 YYEKEE come from the germline V gene (reference sequence). CDR3 length: 18 residues. Trimming removed 0 bases at V and 3 bases at J, with 22 bases between. The DNA for the CDR3 is TGTGCCAGCAGCTTGGTTTCGCAGGGTGGGTTTATAGGCTACGAGCAGTACTTC. Translating gives CASSLVSQGGFIGYEQYF.

The chain couples TRBV5-4 to TRBJ2-1; 8 bases map to TRBD2. The CDR3 is 16 residues long. Germline values: CDR1 SGHNT, CDR2 YYREEE (reference sequence). V was pared by 2 bases and J by 4 bases, with 8 bases of the junction left unmatched. The CDR3 nucleotides are TGTGCCAGCAGCTTCCCTCGGGAGGGAGATTACAATGAGCAGTTCTTC. This codes for CASSFPREGDYNEQFF.

CDR3: CASSPYGSGASGYGYTF. The DNA of the CDR3 is TGTGCCAGCAGCCCCTACGGGTCAGGGGCGAGCGGCTATGGCTACACCTTC. This rearrangement joins TRBV7-9 to TRBJ1-2; a possible D gene is TRBD1 (6 bases). CDR1 is SEHNR, CDR2 FQNEAQ, per germline (reference sequence). Trimming removed 5 bases at V and 4 bases at J, with 23 bases between. The CDR3 runs to 17 residues.

The rearrangement joins TRBV9 to TRBJ1-3; D not certain. Germline V lookup: CDR1 SGDLS, CDR2 YYNGEE. CDR3 length equals 14 residues. V was shortened by 4 bases and J by 4 bases, with 12 bases between the two germline ends. Written as DNA, the CDR3 is TGTGCCAGCAGCACTATTTCGGGGGGAAACACCATATATTTT. Amino acids: CASSTISGGNTIYF.

This chain links TRBV7-8 with TRBJ2-7, with 14 bases identical to TRBD2. J lost 6 bases, V lost 5 bases, and 6 bases had no gene match. Germline CDR1 SGHVS, CDR2 FQNEAQ. The CDR3 is 15 residues long. The CDR3 is CASSTGLAGALEQYF. CDR3 nucleotide sequence: TGTGCCAGCAGCACGGGACTAGCGGGAGCGCTCGAGCAGTACTTC. Together with reference TRBV7-8 and TRBJ2-7, the CDR3 gives the full variable domain: GAGVSQSPRYKVAKRGQDVALRCDPISGHVSLFWYQQALGQGPEFLTYFQNEAQLDKSGLPSDRFFAERPEGSVSTLKIQRTQQEDSAVYLCASSTGLAGALEQYFGPGTRLTVT.

V gene TRBV6-6 combines with J gene TRBJ1-2; D is perhaps TRBD1 (5 bases). The CDR3 loop spans 14 amino acids. Germline V gene lookup returns CDR1 MNHNY and CDR2 SVGAGI (reference sequence). The germline V and J ends were trimmed by 4 bases and 8 bases, with 17 bases remaining between them. The CDR3 loop reads CASSSWAPPGGYTF. Here the CDR3 DNA reads TGTGCCAGCAGTTCCTGGGCCCCTCCAGGGGGCTACACCTTC.

This chain connects TRBV1 to TRBJ1-6. TRBV1 is an annotated pseudogene. This CDR3 has 24 amino acids. CDR3 sequence reads: CTSLYQGTRQRGQGLCSYNSPLHF. The CDR3 DNA reads TGCACCAGCCTCTACCAGGGGACACGCCAAAGGGGCCAGGGACTTTGCTCCTATAATTCACCCCTCCACTTT.

The genes are TRBV5-4 and TRBJ2-3; TRBD2 matches 9 bases. The CDR3 runs to 15 residues. Germline V gives CDR1 SGHNT, CDR2 YYREEE (reference sequence). V trimming: 1 base; J trimming: 5 bases; junction bases outside the gene matches: 5. CDR3 sequence: CASSLSGGGVDTQYF. CDR3 in DNA: TGTGCCAGCAGCTTGAGCGGCGGGGGGGTAGATACGCAGTATTTT.

The chain uses TRBV13 and TRBJ2-1; TRBD2 agrees at 11 bases. The CDR3 has 15 amino acids. V gave up 3 bases and J gave up 4 bases; unmatched junction bases: 2. CDR1 is PRHDT, CDR2 FYEKMQ, per germline (reference sequence). The CDR3, as DNA: TGTGCCAGCAGCTTTAGCGGGGGGGCTTACAATGAGCAGTTCTTC. It yields the protein CASSFSGGAYNEQFF.

The J gene is TRBJ2-1, the V gene TRBV7-9; the D gene is possibly TRBD2 (5 bases). The CDR3 totals 13 residues. Germline V gene lookup returns CDR1 SEHNR and CDR2 FQNEAQ (reference sequence). V was trimmed by 2 bases and J by 7 bases, leaving 9 bases between them. Here the CDR3 DNA reads TGTGCCAGCAGCTTAATATCGGGAAATGAGCAGTTCTTC. As protein: CASSLISGNEQFF. Together with reference TRBV7-9 and TRBJ2-1, the CDR3 gives the full variable domain: DTGVSQNPRHKITKRGQNVTFRCDPISEHNRLYWYRQTLGQGPEFLTYFQNEAQLEKSRLLSDRFSAERPKGSFSTLEIQRTEQGDSAMYLCASSLISGNEQFFGPGTRLTVL.

This chain links TRBV9 with TRBJ2-5; D uncertain. The CDR3 loop spans 16 amino acids. V lost 1 base, J lost 2 bases, and 15 bases lay in between. The V gene's germline CDR1 is SGDLS and CDR2 YYNGEE. In DNA, the CDR3 is TGTGCCAGCAGCGTAATACGTGGGAACCATCAAGAGACCCAGTACTTC. As protein: CASSVIRGNHQETQYF.

Details on this clone: Different DNA sequences within this sample yield the same CDR3. The chain uses TRBV7-9 and TRBJ2-7, with D possibly being TRBD1 (7 bases). This CDR3 contains 13 residues. CDR1 and CDR2 from the germline V gene are SEHNR and FQNEAQ (reference sequence). V was trimmed by 5 bases and J by 1 base, leaving 9 bases between them. The CDR3 coding sequence is TGTGCCAGCAGCCCAGGGGGGTCCTACGAGCAGTACTTC. It specifies CASSPGGSYEQYF.

V is TRBV6-6 and J is TRBJ2-5; TRBD2 agrees at 8 bases. Germline V CDR1 and CDR2: MNHNY, SVGAGI (reference sequence). The V segment lost 7 bases and the J segment 1 base; nucleotides outside the gene matches: 2. This CDR3 is built from 13 residues. In DNA form, the CDR3 reads TGTGCCAGCACCGGGACTAGCCAAGAGACCCAGTACTTC. Protein sequence: CASTGTSQETQYF.

The chain carries TRBV10-1 and TRBJ2-1; D call uncertain. The CDR3 is 13 residues long. V was clipped by 3 bases and J by 2 bases, with 5 bases between them. CDR1 WNHNN and CDR2 SYGVQD come from the germline V gene (reference sequence). This chain's CDR3 is CASSDRTYNEQFF. CDR3 DNA sequence: TGCGCCAGCAGTGATAGAACCTACAATGAGCAGTTCTTC.

The chain employs TRBV7-3 and TRBJ2-7, with D unresolved. Between the trimmed V and J ends, which lost 2 bases and 2 bases, there was a span of 7 bases. CDR3 length equals 13 residues. CDR1 is SGHTA, CDR2 FQGTGA, per germline. DNA of the CDR3: TGTGCCAGCAGCTTATGGGATACCTACGAGCAGTACTTC. This sequence encodes CASSLWDTYEQYF.

This clone was recorded only once. The chain joins TRBV6-5 to TRBJ1-2; 7 bases map to TRBD1. The CDR3 contains 13 residues. The J segment lost 4 bases and the V segment lost 7 bases, leaving 6 bases of the junction unmatched. CDR1 and CDR2 from the germline V gene are MNHEY and SVGAGI. The chain's CDR3 is CASTSDRLYGYTF. In DNA form, the CDR3 reads TGTGCCAGCACTTCGGACAGGCTCTATGGCTACACCTTC.

A note on this clone: Different DNA sequences within this sample yield the same CDR3. The CDR3 sequence: CASSLGASGAFF. The DNA of the CDR3 is TGTGCCAGCAGCTTAGGGGCCTCTGGAGCTTTCTTT. This chain joins TRBV7-9 and TRBJ1-1; D remains unclear. The CDR3 covers 12 residues. Germline lookup yields CDR1 SEHNR and CDR2 FQNEAQ (reference sequence). V lost 1 base and J lost 10, with 10 bases in between. Based on the CDR3 plus reference TRBV7-9 and TRBJ1-1, the full variable domain is DTGVSQNPRHKITKRGQNVTFRCDPISEHNRLYWYRQTLGQGPEFLTYFQNEAQLEKSRLLSDRFSAERPKGSFSTLEIQRTEQGDSAMYLCASSLGASGAFFGQGTRLTVV.

As regards this clone: The sample holds other DNA sequences that translate to the same CDR3. The chain carries TRBV15 and TRBJ1-5; TRBD1 might be the D (6 bases). This CDR3 is built from 15 residues. Germline V gene data show CDR1 as LNHNV and CDR2 as YYDKDF (reference sequence). V was clipped by 0 bases and J by 1 base, with 7 bases between them. CDR3 coding DNA: TGTGCCACCAGCAGAGATAGGGGGAGCAATCAGCCCCAGCATTTT. Protein product: CATSRDRGSNQPQHF.